The rows below give T cell receptor beta chains drawn from one sample of a study of cytomegalovirus exposure and HLA in healthy donors. Here immunoSEQ multiplex PCR was the method, and the copy in TCRdb shows in-frame clones only, minus some. This table has around 250,000 clones, nearly 90% appearing once. The sequenced sample consisted of PBMCs. Source of these receptors: a woman younger than 35 in good health and CMV-seronegative. CDR3s include the opening cysteine and the closing phenylalanine or tryptophan. A D gene is named only where the DNA matches it firmly. Size is omitted from some rows. Given values are once, few, many or a class for expanded clones.

J gene,D gene,CDR3 length,V gene,clone size,CDR3 DNA,CDR3 protein
TRBJ2-1,NA,16,TRBV18,NA,TGTGCCAGCTCACCACTTGACAGGTACGAGGGCAATGAGCAGTTCTTC,CASSPLDRYEGNEQFF
TRBJ2-3,NA,14,TRBV28,NA,TGTGCCAGCAGTGAGGACAGAAGCACAGATACGCAGTATTTT,CASSEDRSTDTQYF
TRBJ1-4,NA,14,TRBV2,NA,TGTGCCAGCAGTGACAGGGGATTTTATGAAAAACTGTTTTTT,CASSDRGFYEKLFF
TRBJ1-4,NA,14,TRBV5-1,NA,TGCGCCAGCAGCTCCGACAGCTATAATGAAAAACTGTTTTTT,CASSSDSYNEKLFF
TRBJ1-2,NA,16,TRBV6-6,NA,TGTGCCAGCAGTTACCCCCCACAGGAAGCTAACTATGGCTACACCTTC,CASSYPPQEANYGYTF
TRBJ2-3,TRBD2,16,TRBV7-2,NA,TGTGCCAGCAGCTCCGGGACTAGCGGGACCACAGATACGCAGTATTTT,CASSSGTSGTTDTQYF
TRBJ2-3,TRBD2,15,TRBV9,NA,TGTGCCAGCAGCGTAGGTGGGACTAACACAGATACGCAGTATTTT,CASSVGGTNTDTQYF
TRBJ1-4,NA,16,TRBV6-5,NA,TGTGCCAGCAGTTACTCGGGAGGGGTAGTTAATGAAAAACTGTTTTTT,CASSYSGGVVNEKLFF
TRBJ1-1,TRBD1,14,TRBV4-1,NA,TGCGCCAGCAGCCGAGGACAGGGTAGCCCTGAAGCTTTCTTT,CASSRGQGSPEAFF
TRBJ2-1,NA,14,TRBV27,NA,TGTGCCAGCAGCTCGGGGAGCTCCTACAATGAGCAGTTCTTC,CASSSGSSYNEQFF
TRBJ1-5,NA,14,TRBV10-1,NA,TGCGCCAGCAGTGATTCCGCGGGAAATCAGCCCCAGCATTTT,CASSDSAGNQPQHF
TRBJ2-1,NA,13,TRBV11-2,NA,TGTGCCAGCAGCATTTTCTCTCCGAATGAGCAGTTCTTC,CASSIFSPNEQFF
TRBJ1-1,NA,14,TRBV18,NA,TGTGCCAGCTCACCACCGACAGCAAACACTGAAGCTTTCTTT,CASSPPTANTEAFF
TRBJ1-5,TRBD1,14,TRBV28,NA,TGTGCCAGCAGGCAGGGACAGGGAAATCAGCCCCAGCATTTT,CASRQGQGNQPQHF
TRBJ2-2,NA,19,TRBV27,NA,TGTGCCAGCAGTTCCCGGCTATTCGTATGGGGGCCATTCGCCGGGGAGCTGTTTTTT,CASSSRLFVWGPFAGELFF
TRBJ2-5,TRBD2,15,TRBV10-3,NA,TGTGCCATCAGTGAGCGGACTAGTAACTCTGAGACCCAGTACTTC,CAISERTSNSETQYF
TRBJ2-6,NA,16,TRBV4-1,NA,TGCGCCAGCAGCCAAGGGAGGGTGTCTGGGGCCAACGTCCTGACTTTC,CASSQGRVSGANVLTF
TRBJ1-3,TRBD1,18,TRBV4-1,NA,TGCGCCAGCAGCCAAGAAGGCAGGGGGGAAGTCTCTGGAAACACCATATATTTT,CASSQEGRGEVSGNTIYF
TRBJ1-4,NA,14,TRBV2,NA,TGTGCCAGCAGGGCCAGGGACACTTTTGAAAAACTGTTTTTT,CASRARDTFEKLFF
TRBJ1-5,NA,13,TRBV4-3,NA,TGCGCCAGCAGCCAGGGGGGGAATCAGCCCCAGCATTTT,CASSQGGNQPQHF
TRBJ1-5,NA,14,TRBV21-1,NA,TGTGCCAGCAGCAAAGAGGGGGGGAATCAGCCCCAGCATTTT,CASSKEGGNQPQHF
TRBJ2-5,TRBD1,17,TRBV4-3,once,TGCGCCAGCAGCCCCGCAACCGGGACAGGGGGTATGGAGACCCAGTACTTC,CASSPATGTGGMETQYF
TRBJ2-2,NA,14,TRBV4-3,NA,TGCGCCAGCAGCCAAGATTCAGACACCGGGGAGCTGTTTTTT,CASSQDSDTGELFF
TRBJ2-5,NA,13,TRBV19,few,TGTGCCAGTAGTGTCAGGGTGGCAGAGACCCAGTACTTC,CASSVRVAETQYF
TRBJ1-2,TRBD1,14,TRBV7-8,NA,TGTGCCAGCAGCTCTACAGGGGATAACTATGGCTACACCTTC,CASSSTGDNYGYTF
TRBJ2-3,TRBD2,16,TRBV19,many,TGTGCCAGTAGTATATTGGCTAGCGGGCTCCGGGATACGCAGTATTTT,CASSILASGLRDTQYF
TRBJ2-5,TRBD2,14,TRBV18,NA,TGTGCCAGCTCACCTAGCGGGGGGCCAGAGACCCAGTACTTC,CASSPSGGPETQYF
TRBJ1-1,NA,16,TRBV7-6,NA,TGTGCCAGCAGCCTAACAAACGGGGGAGCGAACACTGAAGCTTTCTTT,CASSLTNGGANTEAFF
TRBJ1-6,NA,17,TRBV30,NA,TGTGCCTGGAGTCGTGGCCCAGGGGTCGCTCTGAATTCACCCCTCCACTTT,CAWSRGPGVALNSPLHF
TRBJ2-1,TRBD2,16,TRBV5-4,NA,TGTGCCAGCAGCCCGAGAGCGGGGTTAAGGGACAATGAGCAGTTCTTC,CASSPRAGLRDNEQFF
TRBJ2-1,TRBD2,14,TRBV2,NA,TGTGCCAGCAGTGTGGCGGGGGGGCTTAATGAGCAGTTCTTC,CASSVAGGLNEQFF
TRBJ2-2,NA,17,TRBV4-3,NA,TGCGCCAGCAGCCAAGAATGGGAGGCTTTTAACACCGGGGAGCTGTTTTTT,CASSQEWEAFNTGELFF
TRBJ1-3,TRBD1,16,TRBV9,once,TGTGCCAGCAGCGCGAAACGACAGGGATCTGGAAACACCATATATTTT,CASSAKRQGSGNTIYF
TRBJ1-6,NA,14,TRBV28,NA,TGTGCCAGCACCACAGGAATTATATTTGCACCCCTCCACTTT,CASTTGIIFAPLHF
TRBJ2-5,NA,11,TRBV6-6,NA,TGTGCCAGCAGTCCGCAAGAGACCCAGTACTTC,CASSPQETQYF
TRBJ1-1,TRBD1,14,TRBV6-5,NA,TGTGCCAGCAAACCCGGGACAGGGATCACTGAAGCTTTCTTT,CASKPGTGITEAFF
TRBJ2-3,TRBD2,15,TRBV7-2,NA,TGTGCCAGCAGCCAACTAGCGGGGGGGCCCTCTTCGGGGTATTTT,CASSQLAGGPSSGYF
TRBJ1-2,NA,12,TRBV7-8,once,TGTGCCAGCAGCGGTTTGACAGATGGCTACACCTTC,CASSGLTDGYTF
TRBJ2-2,TRBD1,15,TRBV29-1,NA,TGCAGCGTTGAAGAATGGACAGGGGGGGCCGGGGAGCTGTTTTTT,CSVEEWTGGAGELFF
TRBJ1-5,NA,15,TRBV19,NA,TGTGCCAGTAGTATTCCTCCAGGGGGCAATCAGCCCCAGCATTTT,CASSIPPGGNQPQHF
TRBJ2-3,TRBD2,16,TRBV5-1,NA,TGCGCCAGCAGCTTGGCAGCGGGGGGGAGCACAGATACGCAGTATTTT,CASSLAAGGSTDTQYF
TRBJ2-4,NA,15,TRBV27,NA,TGTGCCAGCAGTTTGCAGGGTACGGCCAAAAACATTCAGTACTTC,CASSLQGTAKNIQYF
TRBJ1-1,NA,14,TRBV6-5,NA,TGTGCCAGCAGTTACGCAGACAGGAACACTGAAGCTTTCTTT,CASSYADRNTEAFF
TRBJ2-1,TRBD2,13,TRBV9,NA,TGTGCCAGCAGCGAGGGACTAGCGGCAACATCGGTCTTC,CASSEGLAATSVF
TRBJ2-3,TRBD2,14,TRBV29-1,NA,TGCAGCGTTGAACTAGCGGGGTTACCAGATACGCAGTATTTT,CSVELAGLPDTQYF
TRBJ2-2,TRBD1,15,TRBV11-3,NA,TGTGCCAGCAGCCCGGACAGGGCGGGCACCGGGGAGCTGTTTTTT,CASSPDRAGTGELFF
TRBJ2-1,TRBD2,16,TRBV7-2,NA,TGTGCCAGCAGCCCCCTTGGACTAGCGCGGAACAATGAGCAGTTCTTC,CASSPLGLARNNEQFF
TRBJ2-2,NA,14,TRBV2,NA,TGTGCCAGCAGTGAAGCGCCGACTACCGGGGAGCTGTTTTTT,CASSEAPTTGELFF
TRBJ1-1,NA,15,TRBV6-1,NA,TGTGCCAGCATCAGAAGGGCAGGGCTGAACACTGAAGCTTTCTTT,CASIRRAGLNTEAFF
TRBJ2-5,TRBD2,18,TRBV27,NA,TGTGCCAGCAGTTTGCCCCACTCCGAACTAGCGGGGAAAGAGACCCAGTACTTC,CASSLPHSELAGKETQYF
TRBJ2-3,TRBD2,15,TRBV4-1,NA,TGCGCCAGCAGCCATGTAGCGGGGGGGCCAGATACGCAGTATTTT,CASSHVAGGPDTQYF
TRBJ2-2,NA,16,TRBV6-5,once,TGTGCCAGCAGTTACTCGGCGGGGAAGAACACCGGGGAGCTGTTTTTT,CASSYSAGKNTGELFF
TRBJ2-2,NA,16,TRBV4-1,NA,TGCGCCAGCAGCCACTCCCAGGGGGGCTACACCGGGGAGCTGTTTTTT,CASSHSQGGYTGELFF
TRBJ1-6,NA,17,TRBV9,NA,TGTGCCAGCAGCGTAAAGTCCGGCTACCAGGGAAATTCACCCCTCCACTTT,CASSVKSGYQGNSPLHF
TRBJ1-2,NA,11,TRBV28,NA,TGTGCCACGACAGCTTTCTATGGCTACACCTTC,CATTAFYGYTF
TRBJ2-7,NA,13,TRBV27,NA,TGTGCCAGCAGTAGAGGTACCGGGTACGAGCAGTACTTC,CASSRGTGYEQYF
TRBJ2-7,NA,14,TRBV10-2,once,TGCGCCAGCAGTGATTGGGAGATTGACTACGAGCAGTACTTC,CASSDWEIDYEQYF